The 12 T cell receptor beta chains reported below all come from one sample, sequenced in a study of T cells after yellow fever vaccination. MiXCR, run by TCRdb on the 5' RACE reads, gives a single entry per CDR3 protein. This sample yields more than 350,000 distinct CDR3 sequences, of which 11% are seen a single time; less than 20% belongs to the top ten. Sample: PBMCs, taken on the day of the first yellow fever vaccination. The receptors here all came from a man aged 18 to 29 who received the YFV17D yellow fever vaccine.

This clonotype was observed a handful of times. V gene TRBV18 combines with J gene TRBJ2-5, with D possibly called TRBD1 or TRBD2 (5 bases each). V lost 6 bases and J 5 bases, leaving 13 bases between the germline ends. The CDR3 is 13 amino acids. The germline V gene has CDR1 KGHSH and CDR2 LQKENI. CDR3 DNA: TGTGCCAGCTCTCCGGGACCCGTGGAGACCCAGTACTTC. This encodes CASSPGPVETQYF. Full variable domain (outside the CDR3, taken from reference TRBV18 and TRBJ2-5): NAGVMQNPRHLVRRRGQEARLRCSPMKGHSHVYWYRQLPEEGLKFMVYLQKENIIDESGMPKERFSAEFPKEGPSILRIQQVVRGDSAAYFCASSPGPVETQYFGPGTRLLVL.

Only a few counts were recorded for this clonotype. This chain joins TRBV3-1 and TRBJ1-2, with D possibly matching TRBD1 (6 bases). This CDR3 has 16 amino acids. V lost 4 bases, J lost 3 bases, and 18 bases lay in between. CDR1 is LGHDT and CDR2 is YNNKEL in the germline V gene (reference sequence). The CDR3 reads CASSPRKQGRDYGYTF. CDR3 sequence (DNA): TGTGCCAGCAGCCCGCGTAAACAGGGTAGGGACTATGGCTACACCTTC.

V gene TRBV5-1 combines with J gene TRBJ2-7, with TRBD1 identical over 7 bases. Germline-derived CDR1 and CDR2 are SGHRS and YFSETQ. The CDR3 has 14 residues. After removal of 4 bases from V and 3 bases from J, the junction contained 7 bases not matched to a gene. In nucleotides, the CDR3 is TGCGCCAGCAGCGCTAACTACAGGGGCTACGAGCAGTACTTC. It encodes CASSANYRGYEQYF. Combining the CDR3 with reference TRBV5-1 and TRBJ2-7 gives the whole variable domain KAGVTQTPRYLIKTRGQQVTLSCSPISGHRSVSWYQQTPGQGLQFLFEYFSETQRNKGNFPGRFSGRQFSNSRSEMNVSTLELGDSALYLCASSANYRGYEQYFGPGTRLTVT.

This clonotype showed up many times. V usage is TRBV7-2 and J usage is TRBJ2-4, with 7 bases lining up with TRBD2. The germline gives CDR1 SGHTA, CDR2 FQGNSA. The CDR3 totals 14 residues. Trimming removed 3 bases from V and 5 bases from J; junction bases left unmatched: 4. Written as DNA, the CDR3 is TGTGCCAGCAGCTTTAACCGGGGGGAAAACATTCAGTACTTC. It yields the protein CASSFNRGENIQYF.

The chain joins TRBV10-2 to TRBJ2-7, with 10 nucleotides matching TRBD2. J gave up 4 bases and V 2 bases, and 8 bases lay outside the gene matches. Per the germline V gene, CDR1 is WSHSY and CDR2 is SAAADI. The CDR3 is 16 amino acids. CDR3 protein: CASSEGGTSGEYEQYF. CDR3 nucleotide sequence: TGCGCCAGCAGTGAGGGTGGCACTAGCGGGGAATACGAGCAGTACTTC.

The chain uses TRBV6-2 or TRBV6-3 and TRBJ1-2; D not resolved. The CDR3 length is 15 residues. The V gene's germline CDR1 is MNHEY and CDR2 SVGEGT. V lost 6 bases and J lost 4, with 18 bases in between. The CDR3 spells CASRTGNNRIYGYTF. CDR3 coding DNA: TGTGCCAGCAGAACCGGTAATAATCGAATCTATGGCTACACCTTC.

This sequence joins TRBV20-1 and TRBJ1-1; 7 bases line up with TRBD1. The junction had 6 bases not matched to a gene; V was cut back by 4 bases and J by 1 base. This CDR3 has 14 amino acids. Germline CDR1 and CDR2: DFQATT and SNEGSKA (reference sequence). The CDR3 here is CSATRQGPNTEAFF. The CDR3 DNA is TGCAGTGCTACCCGACAGGGACCGAACACTGAAGCTTTCTTT.

The chain carries TRBV2 and TRBJ2-1; tentatively, D is TRBD1 (6 bases). The CDR3 is made up of 13 amino acids. V lost 6 bases and J lost 7, with 13 bases in between. The germline CDR1 and CDR2 sequences are SNHLY and FYNNEI. CDR3 nucleotides: TGTGCCAGCAGCATCAGGGGTACGAATGAGCAGTTCTTC. Protein product: CASSIRGTNEQFF.

This clonotype was detected only a few times. V gene TRBV4-1 combines with J gene TRBJ2-7, with 9 nucleotides matching TRBD1. From germline, CDR1 is MGHRA and CDR2 YSYEKL. V lost 1 base to trimming and J lost 4 bases; unmatched junction nucleotides: 5. The CDR3 consists of 15 residues. CDR3 in amino acids: CASSQAGQGVYEQYF. CDR3 coding DNA: TGCGCCAGCAGCCAAGCGGGACAGGGAGTTTACGAGCAGTACTTC.

The chain couples TRBV5-1 to TRBJ1-6, with 7 bases that match TRBD1. The CDR3 is 15 residues long. J was trimmed by 3 bases and V by 5 bases; bases with no gene match: 5. Germline lookup yields CDR1 SGHRS and CDR2 YFSETQ. The CDR3, as DNA: TGCGCCAGCAGAGGACAGGCCGTCTATAATTCACCCCTCCACTTT. Protein: CASRGQAVYNSPLHF.

The chain carries TRBV10-3 and TRBJ2-3; D uncertain. V lost 8 bases to trimming and J lost 3 bases, with 12 bases between them. This CDR3 has 13 amino acids. Germline CDR1 reads ENHRY; CDR2 reads SYGVKD. CDR3 loop: CAIGYSKTDTQYF. CDR3 sequence (DNA): TGTGCCATCGGGTACAGCAAAACAGATACGCAGTATTTT.

This clonotype showed up just a few times. The chain joins TRBV4-1 to TRBJ1-2; D is unclear. V lost 0 bases and J lost 3, with 11 bases in between. Per germline, CDR1 MGHRA and CDR2 YSYEKL. This CDR3 spans 15 amino acids. CDR3: CASSQDPTRDYGYTF. Here the CDR3 DNA reads TGCGCCAGCAGCCAAGACCCGACTCGGGACTATGGCTACACCTTC.